The 15 T cell receptor beta chains given below trace back to one sample, sequenced in a study of T-cell reconstitution after alpha-beta-depleted transplantation in children. The library targeted TCRbeta and was prepared with unique molecular identifiers. TCRdb reanalysed the PCR reads using MiXCR and keeps one entry per CDR3 protein. The profile shows 780,000 or so distinct CDR3 sequences, roughly 15% of them singletons. The sample consisted of PBMCs, mostly from graft donor cells, taken 360 days after TCRalphabeta/CD19-depleted stem cell transplant. These receptors were collected from a male patient between 5 and 17 years old who had a stem cell transplant for acute lymphoblastic leukemia, so the T cells may come from the graft donor.

This clonotype appeared a few times. The chain carries TRBV3-1 and TRBJ2-1; possible D gene TRBD2, 6 bases. Germline lookup yields CDR1 LGHDT and CDR2 YNNKEL (reference sequence). Trimming stripped 6 bases from V and 13 bases from J, with 34 bases between. The CDR3 runs to 18 residues. Here the CDR3 DNA reads TGTGCCAGCAGACCGGGACTCTCGCCCATGGGCCCTCCTAAAACACAGTTCTTC. This translates into CASRPGLSPMGPPKTQFF.

A few counts support this clonotype. In DNA form, the CDR3 reads TGTGCCAGCAGCAATTCGGACAGGGGAGATCAGCCCCAGCATTTT. This codes for CASSNSDRGDQPQHF. This sequence joins TRBV7-9 and TRBJ1-5; TRBD1 matches 9 bases. The J segment lost 5 bases and the V segment lost 5 bases, leaving 7 bases of the junction unmatched. The germline gives CDR1 SEHNR, CDR2 FQNEAQ (reference sequence). This CDR3 spans 15 amino acids. Filled out from reference TRBV7-9 and TRBJ1-5, the complete variable domain reads DTGVSQNPRHKITKRGQNVTFRCDPISEHNRLYWYRQTLGQGPEFLTYFQNEAQLEKSRLLSDRFSAERPKGSFSTLEIQRTEQGDSAMYLCASSNSDRGDQPQHFGDGTRLSIL.

V and J are TRBV18 and TRBJ2-1; TRBD2 aligns across 10 bases. Germline CDR1 reads KGHSH; CDR2 reads LQKENI. After removal of 3 bases from V and 3 bases from J, the junction contained 8 bases not matched to a gene. The CDR3 has 17 residues. CDR3 sequence (DNA): TGTGCCAGCTCACCTTTCCTAGCGGGAGAGGTCTACAATGAGCAGTTCTTC. This gives the protein CASSPFLAGEVYNEQFF.

This clonotype was observed a handful of times. The chain joins TRBV20-1 to TRBJ2-5; tentatively, D is TRBD1 (6 bases). Germline loops: CDR1 DFQATT, CDR2 SNEGSKA (reference sequence). Trimming shortened V by 3 bases and J by 7 bases, and 21 bases separated the two germline ends. The CDR3 covers 15 residues. CDR3 sequence (DNA): TGCAGTGCTAGGGTGGGGGCGCTTTATTCGGGGACCCAGTACTTC. Its protein product is CSARVGALYSGTQYF.

The rearrangement uses TRBV2 and TRBJ2-7; D not certain. The germline CDR1 and CDR2 sequences are SNHLY and FYNNEI. V lost 5 bases and J lost 0, with 17 bases in between. This CDR3 region has 16 residues. CDR3 in amino acids: CASSPPGRRLSYEQYF. In DNA form, the CDR3 reads TGTGCCAGCAGTCCCCCCGGACGGAGACTCTCCTACGAGCAGTACTTC.

The chain uses TRBV7-8 and TRBJ1-5; 8 bases are shared with TRBD1. Per germline, CDR1 SGHVS and CDR2 FQNEAQ. The CDR3 sequence is 14 residues long. After removal of 3 bases from V and 5 bases from J, the junction contained 3 bases not matched to a gene. The CDR3 nucleotides are TGTGCCAGCAGCTTCAGGACAGGGCATCAGCCCCAGCATTTT. It yields the protein CASSFRTGHQPQHF.

The chain combines TRBV2 with TRBJ2-1, with D perhaps matching TRBD2 (6 bases). CDR1 and CDR2 from the germline V gene are SNHLY and FYNNEI. The CDR3 runs to 15 residues. V was shortened by 1 base and J by 6 bases, with 13 bases between the two germline ends. Here the CDR3 DNA reads TGTGCCAGCAGTGAAGGGGAGGACTTATTCAATGAGCAGTTCTTC. Protein: CASSEGEDLFNEQFF.

The chain uses TRBV29-1 and TRBJ2-7; D is uncertain. In germline, CDR1 is SQVTM, CDR2 ANQGSEA. This CDR3 comprises 14 residues. The V end was cut by 3 bases, the J end by 1 base, with 13 bases between. CDR3 protein: CSVEGSRGSYEQYF. CDR3 DNA sequence: TGCAGCGTTGAGGGCAGCCGCGGATCCTACGAGCAGTACTTC.

This clonotype was picked up a small number of times. V and J are TRBV12-3 or TRBV12-4 and TRBJ2-5; D is perhaps TRBD1 (5 bases). This CDR3 is 14 amino acids long. Trimming pared 3 bases from V and 2 bases from J, leaving 10 bases between. This CDR3 reads CASSLGHQQETQYF. In DNA, the CDR3 is TGTGCCAGCAGTTTGGGGCACCAACAAGAGACCCAGTACTTC.

The chain recombines TRBV9 with TRBJ2-1; 11 bases are shared with TRBD2. The CDR3 consists of 14 residues. In germline, CDR1 is SGDLS, CDR2 YYNGEE. With V trimmed by 4 bases and J by 7 bases, 4 bases remained unmatched. CDR3 loop: CASSTRTSGNEQFF. CDR3 DNA: TGTGCCAGCAGCACCAGGACTAGCGGGAATGAGCAGTTCTTC.

This clonotype was seen many times. The chain carries TRBV2 and TRBJ2-1; the D is unclear. Germline lookup yields CDR1 SNHLY and CDR2 FYNNEI. Trimming took 3 bases from V and 0 from J, leaving 3 bases between them. This CDR3 spans 13 amino acids. Written as DNA, the CDR3 is TGTGCCAGCAGTGACTACTCCTACAATGAGCAGTTCTTC. It codes for CASSDYSYNEQFF. Full variable domain (rest looked up from reference TRBV2 and TRBJ2-1): EPEVTQTPSHQVTQMGQEVILRCVPISNHLYFYWYRQILGQKVEFLVSFYNNEISEKSEIFDDQFSVERPDGSNFTLKIRSTKLEDSAMYFCASSDYSYNEQFFGPGTRLTVL.

The chain has TRBV12-3 or TRBV12-4 and TRBJ2-7; possibly TRBD2 for D (6 bases). Trimming pared 4 bases from V and 0 bases from J, leaving 10 bases between. This CDR3 region has 14 residues. CDR3 amino acids: CASSYLAYSYEQYF. For the CDR3, the DNA is TGTGCCAGCAGTTATCTAGCGTACTCCTACGAGCAGTACTTC.

This clonotype has at least ten counts. V is TRBV13 and J is TRBJ1-1; 8 nucleotides agree with TRBD1. There are 15 residues in the CDR3. Trimming at V came to 5 bases and at J to 1 base, leaving 6 bases not matched to a gene. CDR1 PRHDT and CDR2 FYEKMQ come from the germline V gene (reference sequence). The CDR3 is CASSPTTGANTEAFF. The CDR3 bases are TGTGCCAGCAGCCCGACGACAGGGGCGAACACTGAAGCTTTCTTT.

This chain joins TRBV6-2 or TRBV6-3 and TRBJ2-7; the D gene is possibly TRBD1 (5 bases). The V end lost 4 bases, the J end lost 1 base, and 14 bases lay between the germline ends. The CDR3 is made up of 15 amino acids. The germline CDR1 and CDR2 sequences are MNHEY and SVGEGT. CDR3 amino acids: CASSFQGPKSYEQYF. The CDR3 bases are TGTGCCAGCAGTTTCCAGGGCCCCAAATCCTACGAGCAGTACTTC.

There are a few counts of this clonotype. V gene TRBV6-1 combines with J gene TRBJ2-7; 7 bases are shared with TRBD2. This CDR3 comprises 15 residues. V lost 6 bases to trimming and J lost 3 bases; unmatched junction nucleotides: 11. Germline values: CDR1 MNHNS, CDR2 SASEGT. CDR3 in DNA: TGTGCCAGCAGGGACACCGGGACTAAAAGCTACGAGCAGTACTTC. Translated: CASRDTGTKSYEQYF.